This is a list of T cell receptor beta chains from one sample in a study of T cell responses to AZD1222 COVID-19 vaccine. Repertoires were generated with immunoSEQ multiplex PCR, while TCRdb's copy carries only in-frame clones and drops some. The sample carries about 140,000 clones, 85% to 95% recorded once. The sequences come from peripheral blood, collected on day 0 of AZD1222 vaccination. These receptors were taken from an adult in good health. Each CDR3 is given with its conserved first and last residue. D genes are given only for firm matches. Part of the rows lack a size; the others show once, few, many or a class for expanded clones.

>TRBV5-4|-|TRBJ2-7|-
TGTGCCAGCAGCTCTTCCTACGAGCAGTACTTC
CASSSSYEQYF
>TRBV6-6|-|TRBJ1-6|-
TGTGCCAGCAGTCCAAACAGGGATTCACCCCTCCACTTT
CASSPNRDSPLHF
>TRBV19|-|TRBJ2-7|-
TGTGCCAGTAGTACCCTGCGAGAAAATGGGGAGCAGTACTTC
CASSTLRENGEQYF
>TRBV3-1/TRBV3-2|TRBD1|TRBJ1-1|-
TGTGCCAGCAGCTTTCCATCGACAGGGGGAGGGACTGAAGCTTTCTTT
CASSFPSTGGGTEAFF
>TRBV9|TRBD1|TRBJ1-5|-
TGTGCCACCAAAAACAGGGGCCCCCCTCAGCCCCAGCATTTT
CATKNRGPPQPQHF
>TRBV29-1|-|TRBJ1-4|-
TGCAGCGTTGAAGGTACAGGAACTAATGAAAAACTGTTTTTT
CSVEGTGTNEKLFF
>TRBV7-8|-|TRBJ1-3|-
TGTGCCAGCAGCCCTATCGAGGGAAACACCATATATTTT
CASSPIEGNTIYF
>TRBV11-2|-|TRBJ1-1|-
TGTGCCAGCAGCCCAAGCCGGGCTGAAGCTTTCTTT
CASSPSRAEAFF
>TRBV4-2|-|TRBJ2-5|once
TGTGCCAGCAGCCAAGGACAGACCTTTTCTAAGTACCAAGAGACCCAGTACTTC
CASSQGQTFSKYQETQYF
>TRBV13|TRBD1|TRBJ1-2|-
TGTGCCAGCAGCCATGACAGGGGGCAGGTCTATGGCTACACCTTC
CASSHDRGQVYGYTF
>TRBV3-1/TRBV3-2|-|TRBJ2-1|-
TGTGCCAGCAGCCACCAAGGGGCCGGGACCCCCCGGTTCTTC
CASSHQGAGTPRFF
>TRBV6-5|TRBD1|TRBJ2-7|-
TGTGCCAGCAGTCCGGGACAGGGAGGCGAGCAGTACTTC
CASSPGQGGEQYF
>TRBV6-5|-|TRBJ1-3|-
TGTGCCAGCAGTTACTCGATTGTGGGAGAAGGAAACACCATATATTTT
CASSYSIVGEGNTIYF
>TRBV6-5|-|TRBJ1-1|-
TGTGCCAGCAGTAGTACAAGATACACTGAAGCTTTCTTT
CASSSTRYTEAFF
>TRBV3-1/TRBV3-2|-|TRBJ1-1|-
TGTGCCAGCAGCCAAGTGGGGCTCACTGAAGCTTTCTTT
CASSQVGLTEAFF
>TRBV27|TRBD2|TRBJ2-3|-
TGTGCCAGCAGTCCAGGACTAGCGGGACCGATTACGCAGTATTTT
CASSPGLAGPITQYF
>TRBV28|TRBD1|TRBJ1-3|-
TGTGCCAGCAGTGGGGACAGGGTAGTTGGAAACACCATATATTTT
CASSGDRVVGNTIYF
>TRBV19|TRBD2|TRBJ2-7|-
TGTGCCAGTACCACGGGACGGGAGGCCCACGAGCAGTACTTC
CASTTGREAHEQYF
>TRBV15|-|TRBJ1-5|-
TGTGCCACCAGAGGGATAGGCAATCAGCCCCAGCATTTT
CATRGIGNQPQHF
>TRBV28|TRBD1|TRBJ1-6|-
TGTGCCAGCAGTTCGCGGACAGGGGTAGAAGGGAATTCACCCCTCCACTTT
CASSSRTGVEGNSPLHF
>TRBV4-2|-|TRBJ2-1|-
TGTGCCAGCAGCCAAGACGAAAATCCCTACAATGAGCAGTTCTTC
CASSQDENPYNEQFF
>TRBV11-2|-|TRBJ2-1|-
TGTGCCAGCAGCTTTACCGGTGAGCAGTTCTTC
CASSFTGEQFF
>TRBV4-1|TRBD1|TRBJ1-5|-
TGCGCCAGCAGCCAAGGATCCGACAGGGGGCCAGGGCAGCCCCAGCATTTT
CASSQGSDRGPGQPQHF
>TRBV7-6|-|TRBJ1-3|-
TGTGCCAGCAGCTTAGCGCACCCGGTACGCTCTGGAAACACCATATATTTT
CASSLAHPVRSGNTIYF
>TRBV7-3|-|TRBJ1-1|-
TGTGCCAGCAGCAGATATACAGGGATGAACACTGAAGCTTTCTTT
CASSRYTGMNTEAFF
>TRBV12-3/TRBV12-4|-|TRBJ1-1|-
TGTGCCAGCAGTTTAGACAGGGCTGAAGCTTTCTTT
CASSLDRAEAFF
>TRBV5-4|-|TRBJ1-1|-
TGTGCCAGCAGCTTGGGCCTGAACACTGAAGCTTTCTTT
CASSLGLNTEAFF
>TRBV5-1|TRBD1|TRBJ1-4|-
TGCGCCAGCAGCCCCGGTGAACAGGGGAGGGACGAAAAACTGTTTTTT
CASSPGEQGRDEKLFF
>TRBV27|-|TRBJ1-5|-
TGTGCCAGCAGTTGGGGACGGACCTTCAATCAGCCCCAGCATTTT
CASSWGRTFNQPQHF
>TRBV5-8|-|TRBJ2-3|few
TGTGCCAGCAGCTTGTCGATGGGGAGAGATACGCAGTATTTT
CASSLSMGRDTQYF
>TRBV6-1|-|TRBJ2-1|few
TGTGCCAGCAGTGATCTAGGGCTGAATGAGCAGTTCTTC
CASSDLGLNEQFF
>TRBV12-3/TRBV12-4|-|TRBJ1-3|-
TGTGCCAGCAGCCGCTCTTACACCATATATTTT
CASSRSYTIYF